This paragraph covers one T cell receptor beta chain sequence. This clonotype was seen a handful of times. No cognate antigen has been identified for it. No much larger clonotype is one base removed from it; base qualities were not supplied. The library was obtained by 5' RACE. A second PCR of about 7 to 12 cycles was run with a J-beta primer mix and a sample-barcoded 5' primer. A unique molecular identifier was introduced onto each TCR beta cDNA molecule by a template-switch 5' adaptor carrying 12 random nucleotides. Each sample yielded at least 3 million CDR3-containing paired-end reads. First-strand cDNA was synthesized from all RNA with the Mint cDNA synthesis kit, primed by a TRBC-specific oligonucleotide. Following uracil-DNA glycosylase treatment, a first 18-cycle PCR with universal primers M1SS and BC2_uni_R was performed on all cDNA. Processing in the source paper ran as follows. For normalization, 1 million high-quality reads were randomly selected from each sample, with every read carrying a distinct molecular identifier. Reads with shared molecular identifiers were discarded instead of being binned into consensus sequences. CDR3 identification, clonotype clustering and error correction used MiTCR with a Q25 quality threshold and the strictest error-elimination algorithm. A nonparametric unseen species model using Euler transformation provided a lower-bound estimate of total TCR beta diversity. TCRdb reprocessed the public reads (quality trimming at Q25 with fastp, clone calling with MiXCR) and kept in-frame beta chains. Every entry covers one CDR3 protein and lists the most common genes and DNA from its rows. In this record, the V and J calls reflect TCRdb's handling and not the investigators' own analysis. In this sample the table shows roughly 1.9 million distinct CDR3 sequences, around 40% of which occur a single time. The ten largest clones represent approximately 22% of the sample.

Donors were 39 systemically healthy Caucasian individuals from Russia aged roughly 6 to 100 years. About 10 milliliters of peripheral blood were collected from each donor into EDTA-treated Vacutainer tubes. Ficoll-Paque density-gradient centrifugation was used to isolate PBMCs, with at least 6.5 million obtained per sample. Trizol reagent was used to extract total RNA from PBMCs, with at least 6 micrograms per sample. Naive CD45RAhigh/CD27high T cell percentages were measured by flow cytometry on a PBMC aliquot from every donor. The sample comes from a study of blood T cells in healthy people across ages (dated by TCRdb to the mid-2010s). Study-level background: In model experiments, roughly one uniquely barcoded TCR beta cDNA molecule per two T cells was captured by template switching. To track age-related changes in TCR beta repertoire diversity, the study relied on deep sequencing normalized with unique cDNA molecular identifiers. Donors of different ages were randomly distributed across sequencing lanes to avoid experimental bias. Donors were grouped into four age groups: young (average roughly 17 years), middle-aged (roughly 38), aged (around 60) and long-lived (approximately 78). Two additional independent replicas of 1 million unique cDNA reads from the same blood draw were analyzed for two donors (one aged 18 to 29 and one aged 80 or older). The paper's findings and limits, for the study overall: Compared with the aged group, the long-lived group had more naive CD4+ T cells, fewer expanded clones and increased TCR diversity, suggesting age selection. Donor CMV infection status was unknown, potentially confounding age-related changes in expanded clonotypes. There was a strong correlation between observed TCR beta diversity and the percentage of naive T cells measured by flow cytometry. Estimates of total diversity based on one million sequenced T cells were regarded as lower bounds and as underestimates. As age increased, observed TCR beta diversity per million T cells dropped in a roughly linear way, and a significant reduction was already evident by age about 40. Conclusive comparison of naive and antigen-experienced compartments was prevented by the profiling of bulk unsorted PBMCs.

CDR1 SGHRS and CDR2 YFSETQ are derived from the germline V gene. Measured from the cysteine to the phenylalanine, the CDR3 is 14 residues long. Of all the DNA, just the CDR3 is kept, 42 bases in frame from base 1. The trim is 3 bases for V and 2 bases for J, with a gap of 11 bases between the germline ends. This TCR was sampled from a human donor in good health. Sequencing was carried out using blood. The rearrangement joined TRBV5-1 to TRBJ2-5; the D gene is not confidently resolved. The CDR3 here reads CASSSAAGQETQYF. The nucleotides are TGCGCCAGCAGCTCCGCGGCCGGGCAAGAGACCCAGTACTTC.